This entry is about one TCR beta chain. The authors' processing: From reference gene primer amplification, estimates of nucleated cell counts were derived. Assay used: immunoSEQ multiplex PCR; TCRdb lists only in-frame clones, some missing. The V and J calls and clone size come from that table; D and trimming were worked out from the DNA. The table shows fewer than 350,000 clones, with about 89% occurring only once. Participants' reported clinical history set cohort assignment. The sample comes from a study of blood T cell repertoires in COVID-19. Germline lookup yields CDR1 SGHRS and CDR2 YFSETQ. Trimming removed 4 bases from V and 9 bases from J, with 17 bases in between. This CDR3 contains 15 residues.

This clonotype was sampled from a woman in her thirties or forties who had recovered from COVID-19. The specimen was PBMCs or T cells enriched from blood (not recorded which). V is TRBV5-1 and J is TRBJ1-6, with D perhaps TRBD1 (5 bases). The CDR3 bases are TGCGCCAGCAGCCCCTCGCGCAGGGAGGGTTCACCCCTCCACTTT. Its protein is CASSPSRREGSPLHF.